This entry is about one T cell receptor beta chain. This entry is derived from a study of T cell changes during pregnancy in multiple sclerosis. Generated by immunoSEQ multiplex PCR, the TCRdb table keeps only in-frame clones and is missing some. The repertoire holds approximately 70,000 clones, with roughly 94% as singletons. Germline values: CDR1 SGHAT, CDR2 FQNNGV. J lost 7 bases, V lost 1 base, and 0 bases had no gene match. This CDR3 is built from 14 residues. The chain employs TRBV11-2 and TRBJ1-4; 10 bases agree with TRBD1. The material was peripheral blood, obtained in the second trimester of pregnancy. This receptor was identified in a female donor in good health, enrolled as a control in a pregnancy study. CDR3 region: CASSLGQGAEKLFF. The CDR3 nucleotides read TGTGCCAGCAGCTTAGGACAGGGGGCTGAAAAACTGTTTTTT.